The 14 T cell receptor beta chains in this list originate from one sample, sequenced in a study of T cell repertoires in cytomegalovirus infection (dated by TCRdb to between 2018 and 2020). Sequenced using an Illumina HiSeq 1500. TCRdb passed the public sequencing reads through fastp at Q25 and MiXCR, retaining productive beta sequences. Entries that share a CDR3 protein sequence are merged under the most common genes and DNA. This sample comprises around 630,000 distinct CDR3 sequences, about 24% of them detected only once. Of the sample, 7.5% to 9% is held by the ten largest clones. Sequenced: CD8+ T cells from PBMCs. Receptors originate from a human donor in good health (CMV status not recorded). Some clones in this sample may be carry-over from other donors' samples.

This clonotype was found a few times. V and J are TRBV5-6 and TRBJ1-2; D gene ambiguous. CDR3 size: 15 residues. Germline assignment: CDR1 SGHDT and CDR2 YYEEEE. The V end lost 0 bases, the J end lost 1 base, and 10 bases lay between the germline ends. The CDR3 DNA reads as TGTGCCAGCAGCTTGGTGGAGGAAATTAACTATGGCTACACCTTC. It is translated as CASSLVEEINYGYTF.

V gene TRBV27 combines with J gene TRBJ2-1, with D possibly matching TRBD1 (5 bases). The CDR3 covers 14 residues. Trimming pared 1 base from V and 9 bases from J, leaving 13 bases between. Germline V gives CDR1 MNHEY, CDR2 SMNVEV (reference sequence). The CDR3 reads CASSLLSRGSEQFF. The CDR3 bases are TGTGCCAGCAGTTTATTGTCTAGGGGTAGTGAGCAGTTCTTC.

The gene calls are TRBV20-1 and TRBJ2-5, with D perhaps assigned TRBD1 or TRBD2 (5 bases each). Germline V gene lookup returns CDR1 DFQATT and CDR2 SNEGSKA (reference sequence). The CDR3 has 14 amino acids. The CDR3 protein is CTVSEGGQQETQYF. The CDR3 DNA reads TGCACCGTATCCGAGGGTGGACAACAAGAGACCCAGTACTTC.

The chain recombines TRBV28 with TRBJ2-7; 9 positions match TRBD1. The CDR3 is 15 residues long. The ends lost 7 bases at V and 6 bases at J; junction bases unmatched: 13. Per germline, CDR1 MDHEN and CDR2 SYDVKM. In DNA, the CDR3 is TGTGCCAGCAACCCACTCCCGGGACAGGGTAGCGAGCAGTACGTC. Translated, it gives CASNPLPGQGSEQYV.

This chain uses TRBV12-3 or TRBV12-4 with TRBJ2-5; possible D gene TRBD1, 6 bases. The CDR3 covers 14 residues. The germline V and J ends were trimmed by 6 bases and 5 bases, with 16 bases remaining between them. CDR3 DNA sequence: TGTGCCAGCAGCCAGCCCGACAGGAGGGAGACCCAGTACTTC. Translation gives CASSQPDRRETQYF.

This clonotype has a handful of counts. The rearrangement uses TRBV2 and TRBJ1-5; the match to TRBD1 covers 11 bases. From germline, CDR1 is SNHLY and CDR2 FYNNEI. Trimming at V came to 8 bases and at J to 8 bases, leaving 8 bases not matched to a gene. This CDR3 contains 14 residues. The CDR3 region has the DNA TGTGCCAGCCGGGACAGGGGGACGGAGGAGCCCCAGCATTTT. It specifies CASRDRGTEEPQHF.

This clonotype has a count of ten or more. V gene TRBV7-2 combines with J gene TRBJ2-1, with D possibly called TRBD1 or TRBD2 (6 bases each). The length of the CDR3 is 18 residues. V lost 3 bases and J lost 3, with 21 bases in between. Germline CDR1 reads SGHTA; CDR2 reads FQGNSA. For the CDR3, the DNA is TGTGCCAGCAGCTTTAACGGTCCCATAGAGGGGGGCTACAATGAGCAGTTCTTC. It translates to CASSFNGPIEGGYNEQFF.

There are a few counts of this clonotype. The chain has TRBV4-2 and TRBJ2-3, with 10 positions matching TRBD2. Trimming removed 0 bases from V and 4 bases from J; junction bases left unmatched: 10. This CDR3 is 18 amino acids long. Germline V gene sequence: CDR1 LGHNA, CDR2 YNFKEQ. The CDR3 here is CASSQDPLLAGEADTQYF. Written as DNA, the CDR3 is TGTGCCAGCAGCCAAGATCCCCTCCTAGCGGGGGAGGCAGATACGCAGTATTTT.

In regard to this clonotype: A much larger clone lies a single base off, so this may be a read error. The chain has TRBV7-9 and TRBJ1-2; D unresolved. There are 14 residues in the CDR3. CDR1 SEHNR and CDR2 FQNEAQ come from the germline V gene (reference sequence). As DNA, the CDR3 is TGTGCCGGCAGCTCGGCACCCGCTAACTATGGCTACACCTTC. This translates into CAGSSAPANYGYTF.

The chain employs TRBV7-9 and TRBJ2-1; 7 nucleotides match TRBD1. The CDR3 consists of 14 residues. Germline loops: CDR1 SEHNR, CDR2 FQNEAQ (reference sequence). V shed 4 bases and J 4 bases; nucleotides not matched to a gene: 4. The CDR3 DNA sequence: TGTGCCAGCAGCTACCGACAGGGATACAATGAGCAGTTCTTC. This sequence encodes CASSYRQGYNEQFF.

The chain joins TRBV6-2 or TRBV6-3 to TRBJ2-3; D remains ambiguous. The V end was cut by 1 base, the J end by 2 bases, with 13 bases between. The CDR3 runs 16 residues. The germline gives CDR1 MNHEY, CDR2 SVGEGT. The DNA for the CDR3 is TGTGCCAGCAGTTACTTGAATCGAGCTATCACAGATACGCAGTATTTT. Amino acid sequence: CASSYLNRAITDTQYF.

This clonotype was counted ten times or more. The chain uses TRBV7-2 and TRBJ2-6, with D perhaps matching TRBD2 (6 bases). Germline lookup yields CDR1 SGHTA and CDR2 FQGNSA. V gave up 3 bases and J gave up 0 bases, with 15 bases separating them. The CDR3 sequence is 18 residues long. DNA for the CDR3: TGTGCCAGCAGCTTGGGACGTACGACTAGCTCTGGGGCCAACGTCCTGACTTTC. As protein: CASSLGRTTSSGANVLTF.

A remark on this clonotype: The junction differs from germline at one of its ends, possibly a read error. The chain employs TRBV4-1 and TRBJ2-1; D is undetermined. This CDR3 is 14 amino acids long. Germline V gene sequence: CDR1 MGHRA, CDR2 YSYEKL. The CDR3 protein is CASSQNSLARPEFF. The CDR3 nucleotides read TGTGCCAGCAGCCAGAATTCACTGGCCCGGCCAGAGTTCTTC.

This clonotype was detected ten times or more. The rearrangement uses TRBV7-3 and TRBJ2-2; D tentatively reads TRBD1 or TRBD2 (5 bases each). V shed 3 bases and J shed 5 bases, with 22 bases lying between them. Looked up from germline, CDR1 is SGHTA and CDR2 is FQGTGA. This CDR3 contains 18 residues. CDR3 region: CASSLYNSRDPGTGELFF. For the CDR3, the DNA is TGTGCCAGCAGCTTGTATAATAGCCGGGACCCCGGGACCGGGGAGCTGTTTTTT.